Detailed here is one TCR beta chain. These data come from a study of blood T cell repertoires in COVID-19. Study-level background: Samples came from the United States, Italy and Spain, spanning acute and convalescent COVID-19. T cells, B-cell-depleted T cells, or PBMCs provided the cDNA or gDNA that served as material.

Per the study methods: Reference gene primer amplification in the assay estimated nucleated cell counts. Sequenced by immunoSEQ multiplex PCR; TCRdb stores in-frame clones only, minus some. V, J and clone size are those of that table, while D and trimming were read from the DNA. The table lists roughly 250,000 clones, 65% to 80% of them singletons. Sequencing was done on a sample of peripheral blood. The TCR comes from a woman in her thirties or forties with active or convalescent COVID-19.

The CDR3 DNA is TGTGCCAGCAGCTCCGTAAGGGGAAACTATGGCTACACCTTC. Amino acids: CASSSVRGNYGYTF. V usage is TRBV7-2 and J usage is TRBJ1-2; a possible D gene is TRBD1 (5 bases). The CDR3 contains 14 residues. Trimming left V 4 bases short and J 2 bases short, with 11 bases between. Germline CDR1 reads SGHTA; CDR2 reads FQGNSA.